The clone carrying this T cell receptor beta chain was seen a few times. Its antigen is undetermined. This sample was included in a study of T cell repertoires in cytomegalovirus infection. About the research overall: Public TCR beta signature analysis indicated the presence of both CMV infection and matching HLA type.

Study findings and constraints: In two of eight donors, the top clonotype was HLA-C-restricted CMV-specific. The cumulative frequency of public TCR beta families identified carriers of CMV plus the relevant HLA.

TCRdb redid the calling of the reads with MiXCR, one entry per CDR3 protein. The table has fewer than 550,000 distinct CDR3 sequences, 26% seen once; the top ten hold about 13%. CDR1 is MNHNY and CDR2 is SVGAGI in the germline V gene (reference sequence). Trimming cost V 2 bases and J 0 bases, with 22 bases left between them. The CDR3 extends over 19 amino acids. The J gene is TRBJ1-1, the V gene TRBV6-6; maybe TRBD1 (6 bases). The clonotype comes from a human donor in good health (CMV status not recorded). Some clones in this sample may be carry-over from other donors' samples. The sequenced material came from PBMCs. The CDR3 region has the DNA TGTGCCAGCAGTTACCAGAGAATAAACAGGGCCCGGTTGAACACTGAAGCTTTCTTT. Translated: CASSYQRINRARLNTEAFF.